The source of this T cell receptor beta chain is a study of shared clonotypes between healthy human individuals (dated by TCRdb to the early 2020s). About the investigation overall: A couple of women and three men aged 18 to 49 years were included in the cohort. For each donor, CD4 naive and CD4 memory were each run on three plates, CD8 naive on two plates, and CD8 memory on one plate. The study deeply sequenced blood TCR repertoires of about 5 healthy adults to estimate repertoire size and the extent of clonotype sharing between individuals. To increase sequencing depth and limit assay-specific biases, different laboratories used diverse techniques to prepare libraries and sequence TCR repertoires. Each donor's leukapheresis produced roughly between roughly 0.85 and 9 billion PBMCs.

Using the deep immunoSEQ assay, multiplex PCR amplified TCR CDR3 regions from genomic DNA. For each cell subset, the extracted genomic DNA was distributed evenly across all wells of several immunoSEQ 96-well plates, and each plate served as one replicate. For sorted subsets, approximately 190 ng of genomic DNA, equivalent to 30,000 or so T cell genomes, went into each replicate PCR. Purified libraries were quantified with a Qubit 3.0 fluorometer, sized on a Bioanalyzer 2100, and re-quantified with the KAPA Library Quantification kit. A separate single-read 150-cycle Illumina NextSeq 550 flow cell was used to sequence each immunoSEQ 96-well plate. The published analysis was carried out like this. The immunoSEQ output contained only junctional sequences without quality scores, so filtering could not match that applied to full-length reads. Sequences were annotated with PyIR, a Python wrapper for IgBLAST v1.9, using IMGT germline references to assign V/J genes and CDR3. Any read was removed if the V/J assignment was weak (E-value above 1e-6), the CDR3 was missing, or the read contained stop codons, out-of-frame junctions, or ambiguous translated residues. A V3J clonotype was defined by an identical inferred V gene, J gene, and CDR3 amino acid sequence. The percentage overlap between two repertoires was calculated by dividing the number of shared unique clonotypes by the size of the smaller repertoire. RTK rarefaction, the Chao1 estimator, and Recon v2.1 estimates of unobserved clonotypes were used to assess repertoire richness. Generation probabilities for all TCRbeta clonotypes obtained by the gDNA method from a handful of donors were computed using OLGA. TCRdb limited this immuneACCESS table to in-frame rearrangements with V and J called. A share of clones is missing; checked studies link under half to unresolved V genes, and the rest is unexplained. The DNA gave D and trimming, while V, J and clone size come from that table. This sample has about 1 million clones in its table, and about three quarters of those were observed once. The top ten clones comprise around 1.5% of the sample.

A remark on this clone: What antigen it recognizes has not been identified. Qualities for individual bases were not recorded, and no much larger clone is one base off. The identical CDR3 is also encoded by other nucleotide sequences in the sample.

The donors were healthy, HIV-negative adults with no recently reported acute infections or vaccinations. Every donor was a Caucasian adult residing in Nashville, Tennessee, USA. Magnetic negative selection was used to enrich CD4+ T cells, after which naive cells were positively selected on CD45RA and the negative fraction became the memory subset. After blood collection by leukapheresis, PBMCs were isolated using Ficoll-Histopaque density gradient centrifugation and then cryopreserved in the vapor phase of liquid nitrogen. Purity and quantity of every magnetically sorted T cell population were checked by analytical flow cytometry. From each sorted fraction, genomic DNA was isolated and quantified by UV absorbance on a Nanodrop 2000c. Overall study results and their limits: About 5% of naive CD4, 3.5% of naive CD8, around 2.3% of memory CD4, and over 0.35% of memory CD8 clonotypes were shared across several donors. The genetic and exposure-history diversity represented was limited by the small number of donors. Higher generation probabilities were observed for clonotypes shared by all four sorted-subset donors than for non-shared clonotypes. Rarefaction of sorted-subset datasets indicated incomplete sequencing despite the large sequencing depth. Pairwise subsampling indicated that sequencing depth was expected to affect the degree of clonotype sharing among donors. Sampling was restricted to blood, and TCR repertoires in tissues likely differ from the TCR repertoires found in blood. Larger estimated clonotype richness was generally found for naive subsets than for memory subsets.

This receptor was identified in a man aged 18 to 35 in good health. Sequencing was carried out using memory CD4+ T cells sorted from blood. In light of the paper, this sample's cell subset or site label describes: CD45RA-negative fraction.

The CDR3 corresponds to CASRAPGTDTQYF. At the DNA level, the sequence is TGTGCCAGCAGGGCCCCGGGCACAGATACGCAGTATTTT. The chain couples TRBV6-5 to TRBJ2-3; no confident D gene assignment can be made. V and J are truncated by 6 bases and 1 base respectively, leaving an intervening sequence of 8 bases. The CDR3 has 13 amino acids, counting the end cysteine and phenylalanine. Left in the record is the CDR3 DNA by itself, 39 bases read in frame from the first base. Sequences MNHEY (CDR1) and SVGAGI (CDR2) are obtained from the germline V gene.